The entry that follows covers one T cell receptor beta chain sequence. The data are from a study of radiation and T cells in renal cell carcinoma. Time point indicated: blood 4 weeks post-SBRT, at nephrectomy. Treatment defined: 15 Gy SBRT to primary tumor, nephrectomy 4 weeks later. Germline V gene sequence: CDR1 LNHDA, CDR2 SQIVND (reference sequence). The V gene lost 4 bases and the J gene lost 2 bases, with 6 bases spanning the gap. The CDR3 covers 13 residues. Produced via immunoSEQ multiplex PCR; TCRdb's table is partial and in-frame only. Among about 76,000 clones listed, 80% to 90% were seen once.

Sequenced here: blood, sampled from a patient whose treatment included radiotherapy and nephrectomy. The source of this sequence is a woman between 65 and 79 years old with renal cell carcinoma. The chain employs TRBV19 and TRBJ2-1, with D tentatively TRBD1 (6 bases). DNA for the CDR3: TGTGCCAGTAGTAAGGGGGCCTACAATGAGCAGTTCTTC. This encodes CASSKGAYNEQFF. The full variable domain, its missing parts supplied by reference TRBV19 and TRBJ2-1, is DGGITQSPKYLFRKEGQNVTLSCEQNLNHDAMYWYRQDPGQGLRLIYYSQIVNDFQKGDIAEGYSVSREKKESFPLTVTSAQKNPTAFYLCASSKGAYNEQFFGPGTRLTVL.